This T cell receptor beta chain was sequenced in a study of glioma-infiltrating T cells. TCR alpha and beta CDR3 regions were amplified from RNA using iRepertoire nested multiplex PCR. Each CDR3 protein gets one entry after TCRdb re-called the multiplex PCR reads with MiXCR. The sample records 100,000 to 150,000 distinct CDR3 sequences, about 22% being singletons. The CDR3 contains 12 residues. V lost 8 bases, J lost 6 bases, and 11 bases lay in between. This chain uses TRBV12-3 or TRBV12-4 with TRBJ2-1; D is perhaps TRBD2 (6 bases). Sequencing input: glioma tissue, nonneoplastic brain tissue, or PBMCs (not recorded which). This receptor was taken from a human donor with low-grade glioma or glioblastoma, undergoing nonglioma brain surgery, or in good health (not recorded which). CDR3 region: CASGGNSNEQFF. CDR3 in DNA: TGTGCCAGCGGAGGGAACAGCAATGAGCAGTTCTTC.